The TCR beta chain described here comes from a study of response to subunit inactivated influenza vaccine. General study results and limits: There was a suggestion from the authors that each seasonal influenza vaccination recruits few new T cells.

The germline V gene has CDR1 SGHAT and CDR2 FQDESV (reference sequence). The CDR3 is 17 residues long. The V and J ends lost 1 base and 5 bases, in that order; junction bases with no gene match: 10. For this clonotype: Its target is not known.

TCRdb re-analysed the RT-PCR reads in MiXCR, keeping a single row per CDR3 protein. The sample holds roughly 670,000 distinct CDR3 sequences; approximately 15% are singletons and the top ten take about 7.6%. The chain links TRBV11-1 to TRBJ2-3; 9 bases line up with TRBD1. This clonotype was sampled from a man aged 45-60 years who received an inactivated influenza vaccine. Sample: PBMCs from blood, taken 14 to 15 days before vaccination. The CDR3 sequence: CASSLGGTGLRRDTQYF. As DNA, the CDR3 is TGTGCCAGCAGCTTAGGCGGGACAGGGCTCCGGAGAGATACGCAGTATTTT.